These 30 T cell receptor beta chains originate from one sample sequenced in a study of blood T cell repertoires in COVID-19 (dated by TCRdb to 2019 to 2021). Library preparation used the immunoSEQ multiplex PCR assay. TCRdb took this table from immuneACCESS and kept in-frame rearrangements with V and J called. Such tables lack part of the clones; where checked against another copy, unresolved V genes explain under half of the gap, and the rest is unexplained. Here the sample has about 230,000 clones; just over 85% occur a single time. The ten top clones hold approximately 10% of the sample. Input material: peripheral blood. These receptors all stem from a man aged 45-65 years with COVID-19, enrolled during active disease.

The gene calls are TRBV27 and TRBJ2-3; 11 nucleotides agree with TRBD1. The V and J ends lost 2 bases and 5 bases, in that order; junction bases with no gene match: 9. Germline CDR1 MNHEY, CDR2 SMNVEV (reference sequence). The CDR3 totals 17 residues. The CDR3 loop is CASSLHRPGQGEDTQYF. DNA of the CDR3: TGTGCCAGCAGTTTACACAGACCGGGACAGGGGGAAGATACGCAGTATTTT.

This chain links TRBV9 with TRBJ2-7; 7 bases fit TRBD1. V lost 3 bases to trimming and J lost 2 bases; unmatched junction nucleotides: 11. The CDR3 sequence is 16 residues long. CDR1 SGDLS and CDR2 YYNGEE come from the germline V gene. The CDR3 loop is CASSGYDRVAPYEQYF. The CDR3 DNA reads TGTGCCAGCAGCGGCTACGACAGGGTGGCCCCCTACGAGCAGTACTTC.

The V and J genes are TRBV11-2 and TRBJ2-2, with D perhaps TRBD1 (5 bases). Trimming took off 2 bases at V and 5 bases at J, with 6 bases between the two ends. The CDR3 consists of 13 residues. Germline V gene data show CDR1 as SGHAT and CDR2 as FQNNGV. Written as DNA, the CDR3 is TGTGCCAGCAGCTTATCAGGGACCGGGGAGCTGTTTTTT. Its protein product is CASSLSGTGELFF.

The sample holds one count of this clone. The CDR3 loop reads CASSLFEAAGGTGNTIYF. Here the CDR3 DNA reads TGTGCCAGCAGCTTATTCGAGGCCGCAGGAGGTACTGGAAACACCATATATTTT. J is TRBJ1-3 and V is TRBV11-2, with D unresolved. From germline, CDR1 is SGHAT and CDR2 FQNNGV. The CDR3 sequence is 18 residues long. V lost 2 bases and J lost 2, with 19 bases in between.

The chain recombines TRBV18 with TRBJ2-5; 8 bases agree with TRBD1. Germline values: CDR1 KGHSH, CDR2 LQKENI. The CDR3 runs to 15 residues. The V segment lost 3 bases and the J segment 1 base; nucleotides outside the gene matches: 4. The CDR3 here is CASSPQTGAQETQYF. CDR3 sequence (DNA): TGTGCCAGCTCACCCCAGACAGGGGCCCAAGAGACCCAGTACTTC.

This clone has a handful of counts. V usage is TRBV2 and J usage is TRBJ1-5; TRBD1 matches at 9 bases. The CDR3 has 13 amino acids. V was clipped by 8 bases and J by 6 bases; unmatched bases: 5. The germline V gene has CDR1 SNHLY and CDR2 FYNNEI. The CDR3 DNA is TGTGCCAGCGCACAGGGGGCCGGTCAGCCCCAGCATTTT. Translated: CASAQGAGQPQHF.

The chain has TRBV10-3 and TRBJ1-4, with TRBD1 matching over 8 bases. The germline V gene encodes CDR1 ENHRY and CDR2 SYGVKD. CDR3 length: 17 amino acids. After removal of 4 bases from V and 1 base from J, the junction contained 8 bases not matched to a gene. The CDR3, as DNA: TGTGCCATCAGTGTCTCAGGGGGCGATTTAACTAATGAAAAACTGTTTTTT. Residues: CAISVSGGDLTNEKLFF.

This clone was observed a few times. The gene calls are TRBV7-9 and TRBJ1-6; 7 positions agree with TRBD1. Unmatched junction bases numbered 11, after V lost 0 bases and J lost 9 bases. The CDR3 is 17 amino acids. The V gene's germline CDR1 is SEHNR and CDR2 FQNEAQ (reference sequence). CDR3 nucleotides: TGTGCCAGCAGCTTAGCTAGGGGGCAGGGTGACGCTTCACCCCTCCACTTT. Translating gives CASSLARGQGDASPLHF.

This clone was seen a few times. The chain employs TRBV7-8 and TRBJ1-1; 8 bases align to TRBD1. Germline V lookup: CDR1 SGHVS, CDR2 FQNEAQ. The ends lost 0 bases at V and 0 bases at J; junction bases unmatched: 9. The CDR3 has 18 amino acids. CDR3 DNA: TGTGCCAGCAGCTTAGCCCCGACAGGGGTTGGCATGAACACTGAAGCTTTCTTT. Translated: CASSLAPTGVGMNTEAFF. Full variable domain (rest looked up from reference TRBV7-8 and TRBJ1-1): GAGVSQSPRYKVAKRGQDVALRCDPISGHVSLFWYQQALGQGPEFLTYFQNEAQLDKSGLPSDRFFAERPEGSVSTLKIQRTQQEDSAVYLCASSLAPTGVGMNTEAFFGQGTRLTVV.

The table lists this clone with a count of one. This chain connects TRBV7-6 to TRBJ1-4; 7 nucleotides line up with TRBD1. This CDR3 comprises 15 residues. Germline-derived CDR1 and CDR2 are SGHVS and FNYEAQ. The J segment lost 10 bases and the V segment lost 1 base, leaving 9 bases of the junction unmatched. The CDR3: CASSLESVSGGKLFF. The DNA for the CDR3 is TGTGCCAGCAGCTTAGAGTCAGTATCAGGGGGAAAACTGTTTTTT.

The CDR3: CASSKGLAELYEQYF. CDR3 in DNA: TGTGCCAGCAGCAAGGGACTAGCGGAACTCTACGAGCAGTACTTC. This rearrangement joins TRBV5-4 to TRBJ2-7, with TRBD2 matching over 11 bases. Germline V gene lookup returns CDR1 SGHNT and CDR2 YYREEE (reference sequence). The CDR3 is 15 amino acids. Trimming cost V 4 bases and J 3 bases; bases outside gene matches: 6.

The chain has TRBV28 and TRBJ1-2, with a possible D match to TRBD1 (6 bases). This CDR3 is built from 14 residues. Trimming removed 6 bases from V and 5 bases from J, with 16 bases in between. Germline lookup yields CDR1 MDHEN and CDR2 SYDVKM. The CDR3: CASRHPWTAYGYTF. CDR3 in DNA: TGTGCCAGCAGACATCCCTGGACAGCTTATGGCTACACCTTC.

This clone appeared a single time. The V gene is TRBV25-1, the J gene TRBJ2-5; 7 positions agree with TRBD2. CDR1 is MGHDK, CDR2 SYGVNS, per germline. The CDR3 length is 13 residues. Trimming at V came to 6 bases and at J to 1 base, leaving 2 bases not matched to a gene. CDR3 coding DNA: TGTGCCAGCAGAAGCGGGGTCCAAGAGACCCAGTACTTC. Its protein is CASRSGVQETQYF. Full variable domain (rest looked up from reference TRBV25-1 and TRBJ2-5): EADIYQTPRYLVIGTGKKITLECSQTMGHDKMYWYQQDPGMELHLIHYSYGVNSTEKGDLSSESTVSRIRTEHFPLTLESARPSHTSQYLCASRSGVQETQYFGPGTRLLVL.

This rearrangement joins TRBV3-1 (or the pseudogene TRBV3-2) to TRBJ1-3, with a weak D call TRBD1 (5 bases). Trimming shortened V by 1 base and J by 2 bases, and 9 bases separated the two germline ends. The CDR3 totals 15 residues. Germline CDR1 and CDR2: LGHDT and YNNKEL (reference sequence). The CDR3 is CASSQVSGAGNTIYF. The CDR3 DNA follows: TGTGCCAGCAGCCAAGTATCGGGGGCTGGAAACACCATATATTTT.

This chain uses TRBV5-1 with TRBJ2-6; D might be TRBD1 (5 bases). Germline assignment: CDR1 SGHRS and CDR2 YFSETQ. The V end lost 0 bases, the J end lost 1 base, and 8 bases lay between the germline ends. This CDR3 comprises 16 residues. CDR3 residues: CASSLETDSGANVLTF. CDR3 bases: TGCGCCAGCAGCTTGGAGACAGATTCTGGGGCCAACGTCCTGACTTTC.

The V call is TRBV5-1, the J call TRBJ1-3, with 7 bases fitting TRBD1. CDR3 size: 14 residues. CDR1 SGHRS and CDR2 YFSETQ come from the germline V gene. Trimming cost V 2 bases and J 2 bases; bases outside gene matches: 1. CDR3 in DNA: TGCGCCAGCAGCTTTGACAGGGCTGGAAACACCATATATTTT. It specifies CASSFDRAGNTIYF.

A few counts support this clone. V gene TRBV19 combines with J gene TRBJ1-1; D is unresolved. Per germline, CDR1 LNHDA and CDR2 SQIVND (reference sequence). Trimming pared 5 bases from V and 3 bases from J, leaving 19 bases between. This CDR3 has 16 residues. The CDR3 sequence is CASSYIPRLGDTEAFF. The CDR3 region has the DNA TGTGCCAGTAGTTATATACCGAGGCTCGGGGACACTGAAGCTTTCTTT.

This chain joins TRBV24-1 and TRBJ1-5; TRBD1 aligns across 9 bases. Germline values: CDR1 KGHDR, CDR2 SFDVKD. The CDR3 is made up of 16 amino acids. V dropped 2 bases and J dropped 3; count of bases not matched to a gene: 4. The chain's CDR3 is CATSDSGTGNNQPQHF. CDR3 bases: TGTGCCACCAGTGATTCTGGGACAGGGAACAATCAGCCCCAGCATTTT.

This clone was counted once. This CDR3 is CASSATAGATGELFF. The CDR3 DNA is TGTGCCAGCAGCGCCACGGCAGGGGCAACCGGGGAGCTGTTTTTT. The chain has TRBV9 and TRBJ2-2, with D tentatively TRBD1 (6 bases). This CDR3 is 15 amino acids long. The V gene's germline CDR1 is SGDLS and CDR2 YYNGEE. Deletions cut 3 bases from V and 5 bases from J, with 14 bases between.

The table lists this clone with a few counts. Mismatch with germline at one junction end may stem from a read error. The DNA of the CDR3 is TGTGCCGGCAGCTTAGATGCTAGCGGGCCCTACAATGAGCAGTTCTTC. Encoded protein: CAGSLDASGPYNEQFF. V gene TRBV7-2 combines with J gene TRBJ2-1; 8 bases are shared with TRBD2. The length of the CDR3 is 16 residues. The germline V gene encodes CDR1 SGHTA and CDR2 FQGNSA.

V is TRBV9 and J is TRBJ2-7; 8 nucleotides match TRBD1. The germline gives CDR1 SGDLS, CDR2 YYNGEE. The ends lost 4 bases at V and 3 bases at J; junction bases unmatched: 6. The CDR3 runs 14 residues. CDR3 amino acids: CASSREQGGYEQYF. CDR3 in DNA: TGTGCCAGCAGCAGAGAACAGGGGGGCTACGAGCAGTACTTC.

The rearrangement joins TRBV9 to TRBJ2-7, with D maybe TRBD1 (6 bases). Between the trimmed V and J ends, which lost 3 bases and 7 bases, there was a span of 14 bases. CDR1 is SGDLS, CDR2 YYNGEE, per germline. There are 13 residues in the CDR3. The CDR3 DNA reads as TGTGCCAGCAGCGATGGACAGTCTAGGGAGCAGTACTTC. Translated, it gives CASSDGQSREQYF.

The chain joins TRBV5-1 to TRBJ2-1; D is undetermined. V dropped 0 bases and J dropped 9 bases, with 13 bases sitting between them. The CDR3 spans 14 residues. Looked up from germline, CDR1 is SGHRS and CDR2 is YFSETQ. CDR3 sequence reads: CASSLGDTVVEQFF. The CDR3 nucleotides are TGCGCCAGCAGCTTGGGTGACACCGTGGTTGAGCAGTTCTTC.

The J gene is TRBJ2-1, the V gene TRBV6-5; possible D gene TRBD2, 5 bases. V lost 6 bases, J lost 0 bases, and 12 bases lay in between. CDR1 and CDR2 from the germline V gene are MNHEY and SVGAGI. The CDR3 is 15 residues long. The CDR3 DNA sequence: TGTGCCAGCAGCGTAGACTACAGCTCCTACAATGAGCAGTTCTTC. Translating it yields CASSVDYSSYNEQFF.

V usage is TRBV6-7 and J usage is TRBJ1-3; D is undetermined. TRBV6-7 is flagged as an ORF with uncertain function. Trimming removed 6 bases at V and 0 bases at J, with 12 bases between. This CDR3 has 15 amino acids. CDR3 sequence: CASRPWAASGNTIYF. CDR3 nucleotides: TGTGCCAGCAGGCCCTGGGCAGCCTCTGGAAACACCATATATTTT.

This sequence joins TRBV18 and TRBJ2-3; 8 bases match TRBD2. Germline V gives CDR1 KGHSH, CDR2 LQKENI. CDR3 length: 16 amino acids. V gave up 3 bases and J gave up 5 bases; unmatched junction bases: 10. The CDR3 coding sequence is TGTGCCAGCTCACCCAGCCGAATCGGGGGGGGAGATACGCAGTATTTT. Protein product: CASSPSRIGGGDTQYF.

This rearrangement joins TRBV3-1 (or the pseudogene TRBV3-2) to TRBJ2-3; 9 bases agree with TRBD2. Germline V gives CDR1 LGHDT, CDR2 YNNKEL (reference sequence). This CDR3 contains 18 residues. With 7 bases clipped from V and 0 bases from J, the junction kept 14 bases outside the gene matches. The CDR3 region is CASKFRFAGGDSTDTQYF. In DNA, the CDR3 is TGTGCCAGCAAATTCCGATTCGCGGGGGGGGACAGCACAGATACGCAGTATTTT.

This clone was seen only a few times. The chain links TRBV30 to TRBJ1-6, with a possible D match to TRBD1 (6 bases). Germline CDR1 is GTSNPN and CDR2 is SVGIG (reference sequence). V gave up 4 bases and J gave up 6 bases, with 16 bases separating them. The CDR3 loop spans 15 amino acids. The CDR3 DNA reads TGTGCCTGGAATCACCGGGACATTCTTAATTCACCCCTCCACTTT. Translating it yields CAWNHRDILNSPLHF.

The chain combines TRBV29-1 with TRBJ2-1; 16 bases agree with TRBD2. The CDR3 extends over 18 amino acids. Trimming took 6 bases from V and 2 from J; bases not matched to a gene: 10. Looked up from germline, CDR1 is SQVTM and CDR2 is ANQGSEA. The CDR3 nucleotides read TGCAGCGTAGCTCCGGGACTAGCGGGAGGGGGGGCCTACAATGAGCAGTTCTTC. This codes for CSVAPGLAGGGAYNEQFF.

The rearrangement uses TRBV12-3 or TRBV12-4 and TRBJ1-1; the match to TRBD1 covers 8 bases. CDR3 length equals 13 residues. V lost 6 bases, J lost 5 bases, and 5 bases stayed unmatched. The CDR3 reads CASRTGGGTEAFF. DNA of the CDR3: TGTGCCAGCAGAACAGGGGGAGGAACTGAAGCTTTCTTT.